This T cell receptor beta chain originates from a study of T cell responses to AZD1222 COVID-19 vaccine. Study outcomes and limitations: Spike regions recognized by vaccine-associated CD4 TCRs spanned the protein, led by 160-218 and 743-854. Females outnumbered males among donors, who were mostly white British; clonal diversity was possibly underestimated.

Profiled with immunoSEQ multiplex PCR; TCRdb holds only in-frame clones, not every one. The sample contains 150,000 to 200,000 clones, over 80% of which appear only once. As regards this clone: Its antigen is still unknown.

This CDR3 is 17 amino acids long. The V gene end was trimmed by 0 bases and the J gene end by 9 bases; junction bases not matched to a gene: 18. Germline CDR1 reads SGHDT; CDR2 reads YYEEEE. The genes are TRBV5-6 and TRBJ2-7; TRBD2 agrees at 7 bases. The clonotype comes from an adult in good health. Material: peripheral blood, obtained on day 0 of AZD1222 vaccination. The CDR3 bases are TGTGCCAGCAGCTTGGATCGATCCGGGACGGGGACTACGGCGCAGTACTTC. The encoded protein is CASSLDRSGTGTTAQYF.